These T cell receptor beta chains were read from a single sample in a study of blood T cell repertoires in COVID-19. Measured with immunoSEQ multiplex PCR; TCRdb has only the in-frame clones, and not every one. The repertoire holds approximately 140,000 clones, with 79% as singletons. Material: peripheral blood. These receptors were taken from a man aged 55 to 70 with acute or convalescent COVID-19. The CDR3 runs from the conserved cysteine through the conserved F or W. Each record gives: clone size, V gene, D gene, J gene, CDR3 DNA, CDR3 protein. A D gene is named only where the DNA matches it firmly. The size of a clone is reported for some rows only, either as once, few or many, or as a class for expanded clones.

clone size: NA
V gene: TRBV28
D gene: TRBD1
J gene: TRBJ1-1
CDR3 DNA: TGTGCCAGCAGTCTGGGACAGGGTAAGGCTTTCTTT
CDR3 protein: CASSLGQGKAFF

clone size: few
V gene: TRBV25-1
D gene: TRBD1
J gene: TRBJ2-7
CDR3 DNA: TGTGCCAGCAGTGACCCGGGACAGGGGGCCTACGAGCAGTACTTC
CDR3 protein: CASSDPGQGAYEQYF

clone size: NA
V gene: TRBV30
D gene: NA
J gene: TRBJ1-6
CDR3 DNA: TGTGCCTGGAGTGTACGGGAAAATTCACCCCTCCACTTT
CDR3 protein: CAWSVRENSPLHF

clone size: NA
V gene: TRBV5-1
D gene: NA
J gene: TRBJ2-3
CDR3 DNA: TGCGCCAGCAGCTTGGCCGGGGGGCCAGATACGCAGTATTTT
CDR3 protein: CASSLAGGPDTQYF

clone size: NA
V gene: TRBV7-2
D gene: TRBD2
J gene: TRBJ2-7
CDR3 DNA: TGTGCCAGCAGCTTCGATGCTAGCGGGACCTACGAGCAGTACTTC
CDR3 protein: CASSFDASGTYEQYF

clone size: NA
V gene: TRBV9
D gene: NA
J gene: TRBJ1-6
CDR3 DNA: TGTGCCAGCAGCGCCGGGAGTTTCAATTCACCCCTCCACTTT
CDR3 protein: CASSAGSFNSPLHF

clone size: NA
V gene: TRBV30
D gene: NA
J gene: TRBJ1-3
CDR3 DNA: TGTGCCTGGGCCCCCGGGACACTGGGAAACACCATATATTTT
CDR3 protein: CAWAPGTLGNTIYF

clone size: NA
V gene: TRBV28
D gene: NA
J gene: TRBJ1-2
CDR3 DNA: TGTGCCAGCAGGTCTATTGGTTCTAACTATGGCTACACCTTC
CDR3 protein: CASRSIGSNYGYTF

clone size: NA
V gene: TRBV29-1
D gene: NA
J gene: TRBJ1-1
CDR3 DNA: TGCAGCCACAGGATGAACACTGAAGCTTTCTTT
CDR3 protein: CSHRMNTEAFF

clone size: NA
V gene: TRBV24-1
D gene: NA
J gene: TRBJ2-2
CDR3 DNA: TGTGCCACCAGTGGACCAGGGCAGGGAACCGGGGAGCTGTTTTTT
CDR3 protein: CATSGPGQGTGELFF

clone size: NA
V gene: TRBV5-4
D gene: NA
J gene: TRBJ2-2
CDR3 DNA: TGTGCCAGCGTCGCGGGGGCTGGTACCGGGGAGCTGTTTTTT
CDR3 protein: CASVAGAGTGELFF

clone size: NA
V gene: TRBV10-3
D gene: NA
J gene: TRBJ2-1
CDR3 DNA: TGTGCCATCAGTGATTACGGTGACAATGAGCAGTTCTTC
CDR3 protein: CAISDYGDNEQFF

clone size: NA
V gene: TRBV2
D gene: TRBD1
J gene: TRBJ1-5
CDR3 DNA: TGTGCCAGCAGTGGGACAGGTAACAATCAGCCCCAGCATTTT
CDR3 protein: CASSGTGNNQPQHF

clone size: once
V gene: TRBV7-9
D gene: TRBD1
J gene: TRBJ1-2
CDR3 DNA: TGTGCCAGCAGCTCCTCATTCCGGGACAGCTATGGCTACACCTTC
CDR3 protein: CASSSSFRDSYGYTF

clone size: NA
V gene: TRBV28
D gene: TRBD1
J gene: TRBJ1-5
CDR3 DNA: TGTGCCAGCAGCCCGAGGGGGCAGGGGAGCAATCAGCCCCAGCATTTT
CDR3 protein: CASSPRGQGSNQPQHF

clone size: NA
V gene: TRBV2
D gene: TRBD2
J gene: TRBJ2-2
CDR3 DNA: TGTGCCAGCAGACCCCTTAGCGGGAGGGCGACCGGGGAGCTGTTTTTT
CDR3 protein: CASRPLSGRATGELFF

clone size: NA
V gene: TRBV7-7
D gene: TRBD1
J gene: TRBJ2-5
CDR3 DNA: TGTGCTAGCAGTTGGGACAGACAAGAGACCCAGTACTTC
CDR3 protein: CASSWDRQETQYF

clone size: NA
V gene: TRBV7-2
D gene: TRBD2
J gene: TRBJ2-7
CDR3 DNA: TGTGCCAGCAGCTGGACTAGCGGAACCTACGAGCAGTACTTC
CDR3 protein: CASSWTSGTYEQYF

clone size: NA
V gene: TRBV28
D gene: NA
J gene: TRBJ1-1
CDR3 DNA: TGTGTCACGCGGGTTAGGGACACTGAAGCTTTCTTT
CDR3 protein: CVTRVRDTEAFF

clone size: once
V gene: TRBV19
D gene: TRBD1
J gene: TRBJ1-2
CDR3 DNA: TGTGCCACCACCCGGGACAGCCTATATGGCTACACCTTC
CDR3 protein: CATTRDSLYGYTF

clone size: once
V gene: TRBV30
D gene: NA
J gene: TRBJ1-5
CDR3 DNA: TGTGCCTGGAGCGGAGGGTATAGCAATCAGCCCCAGCATTTT
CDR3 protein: CAWSGGYSNQPQHF

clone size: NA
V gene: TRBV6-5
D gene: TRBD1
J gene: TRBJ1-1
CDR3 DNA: TGTGCCAGCAGTTTTCCGGGACAGGTTGATGAAGCTTTCTTT
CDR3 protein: CASSFPGQVDEAFF

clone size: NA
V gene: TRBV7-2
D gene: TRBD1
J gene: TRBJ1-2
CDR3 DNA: TGTGCCAGCAGCTTAGAGGGACAGGGTAACTATGGCTACACCTTC
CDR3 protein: CASSLEGQGNYGYTF

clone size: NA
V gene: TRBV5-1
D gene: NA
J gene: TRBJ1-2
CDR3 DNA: TGCGCCAGCAGCTTGATGCCAGCGGCTAACTATGGCTACACCTTC
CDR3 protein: CASSLMPAANYGYTF

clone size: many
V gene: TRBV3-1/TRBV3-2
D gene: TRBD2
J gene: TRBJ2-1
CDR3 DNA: TGTGCCAGCAGCCCTAGCGGGAGGGCACCCAATGAGCAGTTCTTC
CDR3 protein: CASSPSGRAPNEQFF

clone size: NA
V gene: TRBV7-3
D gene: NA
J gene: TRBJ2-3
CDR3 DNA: TGTGCCAGCAGCCATCGCGGGCCGTGGGATACGCAGTATTTT
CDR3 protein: CASSHRGPWDTQYF

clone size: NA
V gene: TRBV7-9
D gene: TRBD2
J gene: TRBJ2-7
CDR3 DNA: TGTGCCAGCAGCTTACTTCCAGCGGGAGAAAAATACGAGCAGTACTTC
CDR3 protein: CASSLLPAGEKYEQYF

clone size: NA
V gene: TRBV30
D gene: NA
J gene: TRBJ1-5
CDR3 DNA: TGTGCCTGGAGGGGACTTAGCAATCAGCCCCAGCATTTT
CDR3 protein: CAWRGLSNQPQHF

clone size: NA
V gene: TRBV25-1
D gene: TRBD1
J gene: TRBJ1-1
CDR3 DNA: TGTGCCAGCAGTATCACAGGGGCCGAAGCTTTCTTT
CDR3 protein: CASSITGAEAFF

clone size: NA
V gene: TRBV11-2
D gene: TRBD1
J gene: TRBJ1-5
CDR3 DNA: TGTGCCAGCAGCTCGACCAGGGGGCAGCCCCAGCATTTT
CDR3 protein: CASSSTRGQPQHF

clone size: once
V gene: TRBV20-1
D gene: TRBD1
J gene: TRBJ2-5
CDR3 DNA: TGCAGTGCTAGTCCCCCAGGCAGGGGGAAAGAGACCCAGTACTTC
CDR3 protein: CSASPPGRGKETQYF

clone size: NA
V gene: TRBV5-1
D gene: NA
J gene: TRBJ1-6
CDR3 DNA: TGCGCCAGCAGCTTGGGAGGCTCCTATAATTCACCCCTCCACTTT
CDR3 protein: CASSLGGSYNSPLHF

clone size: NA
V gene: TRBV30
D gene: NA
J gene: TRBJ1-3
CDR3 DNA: TGTGCCTGGACCACAGGGTTGCCCCTCTCTGGAAACACCATATATTTT
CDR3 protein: CAWTTGLPLSGNTIYF

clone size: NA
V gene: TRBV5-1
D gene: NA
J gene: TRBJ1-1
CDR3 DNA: TGCGCCAGCAGGAACCTCGACATCCATCGGAACACTGAAGCTTTCTTT
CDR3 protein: CASRNLDIHRNTEAFF

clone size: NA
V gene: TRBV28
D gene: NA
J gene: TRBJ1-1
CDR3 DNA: TGTGCCAGCAGTGTTTTCACCTTTCCCGGGGCTTTCTTT
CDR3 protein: CASSVFTFPGAFF

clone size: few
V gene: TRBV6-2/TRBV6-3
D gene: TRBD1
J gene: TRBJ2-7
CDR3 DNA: TGTGCCAGCAGTTACCCGTCTATGGGACAGGACACCTACGAGCAGTACTTC
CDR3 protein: CASSYPSMGQDTYEQYF

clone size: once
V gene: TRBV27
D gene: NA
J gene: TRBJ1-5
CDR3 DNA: TGTGCCAGCAGCCGCACAGGGTATCAGCCCCAGCATTTT
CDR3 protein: CASSRTGYQPQHF

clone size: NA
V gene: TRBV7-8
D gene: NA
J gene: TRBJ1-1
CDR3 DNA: TGTGCCAGCAGCTTATCCAATTCGAACACTGAAGCTTTCTTT
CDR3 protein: CASSLSNSNTEAFF

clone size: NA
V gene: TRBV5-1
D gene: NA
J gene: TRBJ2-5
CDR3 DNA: TGCGCCAGCAGCTTGGGAATCCCGGGGGAGACCCAGTACTTC
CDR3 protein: CASSLGIPGETQYF

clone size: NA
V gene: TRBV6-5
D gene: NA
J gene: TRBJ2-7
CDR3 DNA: TGTGCCAGCAGTTTCTCGGGACAAATAAGCGGCGAGCAGTACTTC
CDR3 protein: CASSFSGQISGEQYF

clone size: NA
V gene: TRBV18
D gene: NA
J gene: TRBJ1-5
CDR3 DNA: TGTGCCAGCTCACCAGCAGGGGAGAGCAATCAGCCCCAGCATTTT
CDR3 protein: CASSPAGESNQPQHF

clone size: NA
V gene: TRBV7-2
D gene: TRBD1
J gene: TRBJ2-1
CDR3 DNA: TGTGCCAGCAGCCCGCGGGCCCTTTGGGGACAGAATGAGCAGTTCTTC
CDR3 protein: CASSPRALWGQNEQFF

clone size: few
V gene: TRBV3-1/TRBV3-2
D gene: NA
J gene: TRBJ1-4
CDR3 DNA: TGTGCCAGCAGCCAAGACGGGAGGTTGGGAACTAATGAAAAACTGTTTTTT
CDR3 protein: CASSQDGRLGTNEKLFF

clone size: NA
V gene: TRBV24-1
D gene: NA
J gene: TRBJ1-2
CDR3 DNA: TGTGCCACCAGTGAGACGGGACTGGACGGCTACACCTTC
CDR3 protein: CATSETGLDGYTF

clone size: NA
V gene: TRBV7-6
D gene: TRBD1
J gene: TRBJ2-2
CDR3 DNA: TGTGCCAGCAGAGGACAGGGGAACACCGGGGAGCTGTTTTTT
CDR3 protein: CASRGQGNTGELFF

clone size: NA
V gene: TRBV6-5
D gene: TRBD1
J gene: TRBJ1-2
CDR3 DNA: TGTGCCAGCGGAACGTCCGGGACAGTTAACTATGGCTACACCTTC
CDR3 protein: CASGTSGTVNYGYTF

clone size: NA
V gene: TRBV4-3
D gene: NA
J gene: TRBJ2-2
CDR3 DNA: TGCGCCAGCAGCCAAGTAGGTGTTTCCGGGACTGCGAACACCGGGGAGCTGTTTTTT
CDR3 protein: CASSQVGVSGTANTGELFF

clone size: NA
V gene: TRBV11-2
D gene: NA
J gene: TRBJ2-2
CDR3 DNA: TGTGCCAGCAGTCTAGAGGGCTACCTCACCGGGGAGCTGTTTTTT
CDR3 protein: CASSLEGYLTGELFF

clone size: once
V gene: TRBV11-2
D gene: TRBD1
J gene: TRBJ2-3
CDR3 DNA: TGTGCCAGCAGCTTGGGACAGGGGAACACAGATACGCAGTATTTT
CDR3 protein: CASSLGQGNTDTQYF

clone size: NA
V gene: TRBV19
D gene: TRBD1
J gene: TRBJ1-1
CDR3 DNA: TGTGCCAGTGTGGACAGGGTGAACACTGAAGCTTTCTTT
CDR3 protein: CASVDRVNTEAFF

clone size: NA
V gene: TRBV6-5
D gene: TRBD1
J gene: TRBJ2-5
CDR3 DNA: TGTGCCAGCAACCGACAGGGGTTAGAGACCCAGTACTTC
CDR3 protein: CASNRQGLETQYF

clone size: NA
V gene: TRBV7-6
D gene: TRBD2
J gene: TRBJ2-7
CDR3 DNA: TGTGCCAGCAGCGAATATAGCGGGAGCCACTCCGAGCAGTACTTC
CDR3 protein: CASSEYSGSHSEQYF

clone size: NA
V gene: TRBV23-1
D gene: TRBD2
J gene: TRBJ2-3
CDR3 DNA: TGCGCCAGCAGAAAGACTAGCGGGGTCACAGATACGCAGTATTTT
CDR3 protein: CASRKTSGVTDTQYF

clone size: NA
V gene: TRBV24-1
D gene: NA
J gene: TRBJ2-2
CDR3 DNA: TGTGCCACCATGGAAATAGGAGGCGGGGAGCTGTTTTTT
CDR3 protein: CATMEIGGGELFF

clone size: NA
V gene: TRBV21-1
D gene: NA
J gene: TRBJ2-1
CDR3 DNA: TGTGCCAGCAGCAAAGCCTCTTGGGTCTTGCGGGAGGGCCGGGATGAGCAGTTCTTC
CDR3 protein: CASSKASWVLREGRDEQFF

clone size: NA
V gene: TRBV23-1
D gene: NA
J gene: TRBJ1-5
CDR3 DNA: TGCGCCAGCCTAAAACCGGAGTTGGCTCAGCCCCAGCATTTT
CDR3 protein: CASLKPELAQPQHF

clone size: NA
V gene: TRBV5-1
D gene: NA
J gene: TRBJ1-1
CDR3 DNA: TGCGCCAGCACCCCTGGGCCAGCGAACACTGAAGCTTTCTTT
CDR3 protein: CASTPGPANTEAFF